This T cell receptor beta chain was documented in a study of cytomegalovirus exposure and HLA in healthy donors listed by TCRdb under 2017. The study in broad terms: The roughly 670 repertoires of the first cohort and the 120 validation repertoires were produced on the same platform, according to a later analysis. Besides the first cohort of approximately 710 subjects, a separate validation cohort made up of over a hundred different subjects was used. To predict cytomegalovirus infection status, the study combined high-throughput TCR immunosequencing, statistical association of individual TCRs with disease status, and machine learning. The aim of the study was to test whether cataloging public T cell receptors could identify signatures of past pathogen exposure.

Donors formed part of the validation cohort, which comprised over a hundred subjects and was distinct from the first cohort of fewer than 750 subjects. The research as a whole found: The classifier was reported to diagnose cytomegalovirus status with high specificity and sensitivity in both the original and validation cohorts. Across donors, most TCR sequences were observed very rarely, whereas some public TCRs were present in many individuals. The validation cohort had no HLA typing available for a later analysis, so co-occurrence within that cohort was assessed over all 120 or so repertoires. Of the cluster scores, 94% were above 0 in a later analysis, which found that TCRs clustered in the first cohort also tended to co-occur in the roughly 130 validation repertoires. The study gave a list of over 150 TCR beta chains associated with cytomegalovirus. In vitro tests confirmed that a few of the cytomegalovirus-associated TCR beta chains recognize cytomegalovirus antigens. According to the authors, the approach could potentially be generalized to other disease states and immunological phenotypes.

The library was built by means of the immunoSEQ multiplex PCR assay. Concerning the study's data processing: To diagnose cytomegalovirus status from the catalog of TCR beta chain sequences, a statistical classification framework was built. Imported from immuneACCESS, the table was reduced by TCRdb to in-frame sequences with V and J called. These copies leave out some clones; in studies compared against another copy, an unresolved V gene accounts for under half, and the cause of the remainder is not known. That table supplies the V and J calls and clone size; D and trimming were determined from the DNA. The sample profile shows some 68,000 clones; 95% to 97% of them were found once. The ten largest clones capture 2% to 2.5% of the sample. To note about this clone: No cognate antigen has been identified for it. It has no much larger one-base neighbor in the sample; base qualities were not kept.

The CDR3 contains 15 residues, cysteine and phenylalanine counted. Only the CDR3 portion is preserved as DNA: 45 bases, with reading frame beginning at the first base. Trimming leaves V shorter by 2 bases and J shorter by 8 bases, with the junction holding 7 bases beyond the gene matches. Reading the germline V gene (reference sequence) gives CDR1 MNHEY and CDR2 SMNVEV. Sequencing was performed on PBMCs. This receptor chain uses TRBV27 and TRBJ2-3; 10 middle bases align to TRBD2. The receptor was derived from a man aged 18 to 30 in good health and CMV-seronegative. CDR3 reads: CASSLSASGRSTQYF. The DNA is TGTGCCAGCAGTTTAAGCGCTAGCGGGAGAAGTACGCAGTATTTT.